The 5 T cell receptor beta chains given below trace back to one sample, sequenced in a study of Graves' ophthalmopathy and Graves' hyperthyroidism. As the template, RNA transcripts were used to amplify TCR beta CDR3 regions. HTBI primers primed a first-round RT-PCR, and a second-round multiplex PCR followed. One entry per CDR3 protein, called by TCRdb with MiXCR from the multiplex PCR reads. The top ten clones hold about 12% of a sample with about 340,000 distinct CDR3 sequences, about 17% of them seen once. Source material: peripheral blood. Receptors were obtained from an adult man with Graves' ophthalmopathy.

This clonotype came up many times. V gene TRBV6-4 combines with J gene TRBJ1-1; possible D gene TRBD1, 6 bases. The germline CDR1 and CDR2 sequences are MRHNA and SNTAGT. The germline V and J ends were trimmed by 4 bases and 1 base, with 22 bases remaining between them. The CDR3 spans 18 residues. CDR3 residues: CASSAYTNRASTNTEAFF. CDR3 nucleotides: TGTGCCAGCAGTGCCTACACTAACAGGGCCTCCACGAACACTGAAGCTTTCTTT.

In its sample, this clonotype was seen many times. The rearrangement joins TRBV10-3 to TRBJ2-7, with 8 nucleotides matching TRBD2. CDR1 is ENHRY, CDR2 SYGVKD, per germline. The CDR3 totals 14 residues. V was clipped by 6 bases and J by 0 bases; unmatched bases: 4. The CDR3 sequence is CAIRERGYSYEQYF. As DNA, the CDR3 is TGTGCCATCAGGGAGCGGGGGTACTCCTACGAGCAGTACTTC.

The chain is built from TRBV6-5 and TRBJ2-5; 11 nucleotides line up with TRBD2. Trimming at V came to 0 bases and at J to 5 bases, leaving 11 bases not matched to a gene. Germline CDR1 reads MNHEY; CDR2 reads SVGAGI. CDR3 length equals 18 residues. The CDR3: CASSYSILAGESGETQYF. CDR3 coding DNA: TGTGCCAGCAGTTACTCGATACTAGCGGGGGAGTCCGGGGAGACCCAGTACTTC.

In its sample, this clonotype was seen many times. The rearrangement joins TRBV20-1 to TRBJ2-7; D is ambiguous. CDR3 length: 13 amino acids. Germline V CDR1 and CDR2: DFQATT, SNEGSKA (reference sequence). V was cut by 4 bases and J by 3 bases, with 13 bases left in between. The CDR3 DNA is TGCAGTGCTACCGGTAGTCCTCTCTACGAGCAGTACTTC. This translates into CSATGSPLYEQYF.

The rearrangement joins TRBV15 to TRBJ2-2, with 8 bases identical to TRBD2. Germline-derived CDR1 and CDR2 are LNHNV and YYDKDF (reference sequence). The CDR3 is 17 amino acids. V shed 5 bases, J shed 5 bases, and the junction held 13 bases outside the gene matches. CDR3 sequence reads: CATSRPSGGAWTGELFF. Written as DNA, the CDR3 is TGTGCCACCAGCCGACCTTCCGGGGGGGCCTGGACCGGGGAGCTGTTTTTT. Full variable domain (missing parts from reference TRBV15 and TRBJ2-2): DAMVIQNPRYQVTQFGKPVTLSCSQTLNHNVMYWYQQKSSQAPKLLFHYYDKDFNNEADTPDNFQSRRPNTSFCFLDIRSPGLGDTAMYLCATSRPSGGAWTGELFFGEGSRLTVL.